One sample yielded the 9 T cell receptor beta chains listed below, sequenced in a study of cytomegalovirus exposure and HLA in healthy donors. Data came from immunoSEQ multiplex PCR; TCRdb stores just in-frame clones and leaves some out. This table holds 180,000 or so clones, about 89% found once. The sequencing sample was made of PBMCs. All receptors come from a man aged 30 to 45 in good health and CMV-seropositive.

This chain joins TRBV5-1 and TRBJ1-2; D uncertain. The CDR3 has 16 amino acids. Looked up from germline, CDR1 is SGHRS and CDR2 is YFSETQ. With 5 bases removed from V and 8 bases from J, the gap between germline ends came to 25 bases. The CDR3 loop is CASRRPDGLPWEGYTF. DNA of the CDR3: TGCGCCAGCAGACGACCGGACGGTCTGCCCTGGGAAGGCTACACCTTC.

The genes are TRBV6-5 and TRBJ1-5; D is undetermined. V lost 0 bases and J lost 0, with 6 bases in between. The germline V gene encodes CDR1 MNHEY and CDR2 SVGAGI. The CDR3 runs 15 residues. CDR3 amino acids: CASSYSTSSNQPQHF. The CDR3 nucleotides are TGTGCCAGCAGTTACTCGACGAGTAGCAATCAGCCCCAGCATTTT.

This clone was seen more than once but under ten times. CDR3 in DNA: TGTGCCAGTAGTCCCCATCCCCCGTCCAGTGAAGCTTTCTTT. Translating it yields CASSPHPPSSEAFF. The rearrangement joins TRBV19 to TRBJ1-1; no reliable D call. The germline V and J ends were trimmed by 5 bases and 7 bases, with 17 bases remaining between them. The CDR3 is 14 residues long. Looked up from germline, CDR1 is LNHDA and CDR2 is SQIVND (reference sequence).

V is TRBV6-5 and J is TRBJ1-5; TRBD1 is a possible D gene (5 bases). The V gene lost 5 bases and the J gene lost 0 bases, with 8 bases spanning the gap. Looked up from germline, CDR1 is MNHEY and CDR2 is SVGAGI. This CDR3 has 14 amino acids. CDR3 in DNA: TGTGCCAGCAGTCCCCAGGGTAGCAATCAGCCCCAGCATTTT. It translates to CASSPQGSNQPQHF.

The rearrangement links TRBV19 to TRBJ2-3; TRBD2 aligns across 8 bases. The trim removed 5 bases at V and 4 bases at J, leaving 5 bases unmatched. From germline, CDR1 is LNHDA and CDR2 SQIVND (reference sequence). The CDR3 contains 14 residues. The CDR3 DNA reads TGTGCCAGTAGTTATAGCGGGGCAGCAGATACGCAGTATTTT. It encodes CASSYSGAADTQYF.

The chain joins TRBV5-6 to TRBJ1-2; the D gene is possibly TRBD1 (6 bases). V dropped 4 bases and J dropped 7 bases, with 26 bases sitting between them. The CDR3 spans 17 residues. Germline CDR1 and CDR2: SGHDT and YYEEEE. CDR3 DNA: TGTGCCAGCAGCCCCCCCACTGACAGGTTGAGGCAGAGTGGCTACACCTTC. This translates into CASSPPTDRLRQSGYTF. Complete variable domain (other parts from reference TRBV5-6 and TRBJ1-2): DAGVTQSPTHLIKTRGQQVTLRCSPKSGHDTVSWYQQALGQGPQFIFQYYEEEERQRGNFPDRFSGHQFPNYSSELNVNALLLGDSALYLCASSPPTDRLRQSGYTFGSGTRLTVV.

This clone was seen only once. CDR3 amino acids: CASSSGASGNTIYF. The CDR3 nucleotides read TGTGCCAGCAGCTCAGGTGCCTCCGGAAACACCATATATTTT. The chain is built from TRBV7-2 and TRBJ1-3; D remains unclear. V gave up 4 bases and J gave up 4 bases, with 11 bases separating them. Germline V CDR1 and CDR2: SGHTA, FQGNSA. There are 14 residues in the CDR3.

V gene TRBV6-5 combines with J gene TRBJ2-7; 10 bases are a match to TRBD1. The CDR3 has 13 amino acids. The V and J ends lost 8 bases and 6 bases, in that order; junction bases with no gene match: 7. In germline, CDR1 is MNHEY, CDR2 SVGAGI. This chain's CDR3 is CASSGTGVVEQYF. The CDR3 nucleotides are TGTGCCAGCTCCGGGACAGGGGTGGTCGAGCAGTACTTC.

The rearrangement joins TRBV7-9 to TRBJ2-6; D ambiguous. The germline V gene has CDR1 SEHNR and CDR2 FQNEAQ (reference sequence). Trimming took 3 bases from V and 2 from J, leaving 5 bases between them. CDR3 length: 14 amino acids. The CDR3 here is CASSFLPGANVLTF. CDR3 DNA sequence: TGTGCCAGCAGCTTTCTCCCTGGGGCCAACGTCCTGACTTTC. The full variable domain, with the rest looked up from reference TRBV7-9 and TRBJ2-6, is DTGVSQNPRHKITKRGQNVTFRCDPISEHNRLYWYRQTLGQGPEFLTYFQNEAQLEKSRLLSDRFSAERPKGSFSTLEIQRTEQGDSAMYLCASSFLPGANVLTFGAGSRLTVL.